Sequencing of this T cell receptor (beta chain) was carried out in a study of T cell responses to AZD1222 COVID-19 vaccine. A note on this clone: What it binds is unknown.

Study observations and caveats: Receipt of two AZD1222 doses was followed by a rise in Spike-specific TCR breadth and depth. Only six or seven AZD1222 recipients were seropositive at baseline. Donors were mostly white British, more females; clonal diversity possibly underestimated. CD4 TCRs linked to vaccination spanned spike, dominating at 160-218 and 743-854.

Here immunoSEQ multiplex PCR was the method, and the copy in TCRdb shows in-frame clones only, minus some. The table includes about 100,000 clones, around 89% detected once. CDR1 MNHEY and CDR2 SVGAGI come from the germline V gene. V was trimmed by 7 bases and J by 7 bases, leaving 23 bases between them. The CDR3 has 15 amino acids. The chain links TRBV6-5 to TRBJ2-7; D is perhaps TRBD1 (8 bases). The TCR was taken from an adult in good health. The material was peripheral blood, obtained on day 0 of AZD1222 vaccination. The CDR3 DNA reads as TGTGCCAGCACCAGGGGGCGGATCTGGGAGGGGGAGCAGTACTTC. Translation: CASTRGRIWEGEQYF.